These 18 T cell receptor beta chains were sequenced from one sample in a study of T cell responses to AZD1222 COVID-19 vaccine (dated by TCRdb to the early 2020s). Library construction relied on the immunoSEQ multiplex PCR assay. The source is immuneACCESS, and TCRdb retained only in-frame sequences with V and J called. Part of the clones is not carried over; for the studies checked, unresolved V genes explain less than half of this, and the remainder is unexplained. Within this sample are approximately 220,000 clones, with 85% to 95% of them counted one time only. Roughly 0.99% of the sample comes from the top ten. Sample time point, as interpreted from the label and publication: baseline before first vaccination. This specimen's treatment or condition label, interpreted: meningococcal conjugate vaccine given as trial control. Sequenced material: peripheral blood, taken on day 0 of MenACWY control vaccination. Receptor source: an adult in good health.

This chain links TRBV5-8 with TRBJ1-4; D may be TRBD1 (5 bases). V lost 3 bases to trimming and J lost 5 bases, with 11 bases between them. The germline gives CDR1 SGHTS, CDR2 YDEGEE. This CDR3 has 14 residues. CDR3 bases: TGTGCCAGCAGCTGGGGCGGAAAGAATGAAAAACTGTTTTTT. Protein product: CASSWGGKNEKLFF.

The J gene is TRBJ1-5, the V gene TRBV6-2 or TRBV6-3, with D perhaps TRBD1 (5 bases). Germline CDR1 is MNHEY and CDR2 is SVGEGT. V was pared by 5 bases and J by 0 bases, with 11 bases between. The CDR3 totals 15 residues. Here the CDR3 reads CASSGGHYSNQPQHF. CDR3 DNA: TGTGCCAGCAGTGGGGGTCATTATAGCAATCAGCCCCAGCATTTT.

The chain couples TRBV7-2 to TRBJ2-5; a possible D gene is TRBD2 (6 bases). This CDR3 contains 15 residues. Germline V gives CDR1 SGHTA, CDR2 FQGNSA. Trimming pared 5 bases from V and 4 bases from J, leaving 17 bases between. In DNA form, the CDR3 reads TGTGCCAGCAGCCGCTGGAGGGGCCGGCGAGAGACCCAGTACTTC. This sequence encodes CASSRWRGRRETQYF.

The chain joins TRBV12-3 or TRBV12-4 to TRBJ1-1, with 7 bases aligning to TRBD1. V was pared by 8 bases and J by 10 bases, with 4 bases of the junction left unmatched. This CDR3 has 10 amino acids. The CDR3 DNA follows: TGTGCCAGCGGTAGGGACAGAGCTTTCTTT. This sequence encodes CASGRDRAFF.

The chain combines TRBV6-1 with TRBJ1-6; D uncertain. The CDR3 covers 15 residues. Trimming left V 1 base short and J 7 bases short, with 11 bases between. CDR1 is MNHNS and CDR2 is SASEGT in the germline V gene. The CDR3 nucleotides read TGTGCCAGCAGTGAAGGAAGGAGAGCAAATTCACCCCTCCACTTT. Translated: CASSEGRRANSPLHF.

This CDR3 reads CASSQDWGTPYNEQFF. The CDR3 region has the DNA TGTGCCAGCAGCCAAGATTGGGGGACCCCTTACAATGAGCAGTTCTTC. The chain joins TRBV3-1 (or the pseudogene TRBV3-2) to TRBJ2-1; D might be TRBD1 or TRBD2, each matching 5 bases. The V end was cut by 0 bases, the J end by 4 bases, with 13 bases between. Per the germline V gene, CDR1 is LGHDT and CDR2 is YNNKEL (reference sequence). CDR3 size: 16 residues.

The chain employs TRBV12-3 or TRBV12-4 and TRBJ1-1, with D unresolved. The CDR3 consists of 13 residues. V lost 3 bases and J 1 base, leaving 6 bases between the germline ends. For the CDR3, the DNA is TGTGCCAGCAGTTTGGTCAGGAACACTGAAGCTTTCTTT. Protein: CASSLVRNTEAFF.

CDR3 amino acids: CASSPGGTEAFF. For the CDR3, the DNA is TGTGCCAGCAGCCCGGGGGGCACTGAAGCTTTCTTT. V is TRBV5-4 and J is TRBJ1-1; D may be TRBD1 (5 bases). The germline V gene encodes CDR1 SGHNT and CDR2 YYREEE (reference sequence). The CDR3 covers 12 residues. V lost 4 bases and J 4 bases, leaving 8 bases between the germline ends.

The chain uses TRBV7-3 and TRBJ1-6; no clear D. V gave up 3 bases and J gave up 10 bases, with 10 bases separating them. The germline V gene has CDR1 SGHTA and CDR2 FQGTGA. The CDR3 is 13 residues long. The CDR3 is CASSFGVQSPLHF. The CDR3 nucleotides are TGTGCCAGCAGCTTCGGGGTACAGTCACCCCTCCACTTT.

This clone came up a few times. This chain links TRBV20-1 with TRBJ1-1; D remains ambiguous. The V gene lost 2 bases and the J gene lost 7 bases, with 5 bases spanning the gap. The V gene's germline CDR1 is DFQATT and CDR2 SNEGSKA (reference sequence). CDR3 size: 10 residues. CDR3 amino acids: CSARLNEAFF. DNA for the CDR3: TGCAGTGCTAGACTGAATGAAGCTTTCTTT.

The V and J genes are TRBV6-2 or TRBV6-3 and TRBJ2-5, with D perhaps given as TRBD1 or TRBD2 (6 bases each). The CDR3 is 16 residues long. Trimming stripped 2 bases from V and 1 base from J, with 14 bases between. Germline V lookup: CDR1 MNHEY, CDR2 SVGEGT. The CDR3 sequence is CASSYGPGAAQETQYF. The CDR3 DNA follows: TGTGCCAGCAGTTACGGGCCGGGGGCGGCCCAAGAGACCCAGTACTTC.

The chain joins TRBV9 to TRBJ1-3, with D hard to call. The germline V gene has CDR1 SGDLS and CDR2 YYNGEE. Trimming took 0 bases from V and 0 from J, leaving 7 bases between them. This CDR3 spans 15 amino acids. This chain's CDR3 is CASSVDRISGNTIYF. CDR3 bases: TGTGCCAGCAGCGTAGACAGAATCTCTGGAAACACCATATATTTT.

This sequence joins TRBV19 and TRBJ2-5; possibly TRBD1 for D (6 bases). CDR1 and CDR2 (germline): LNHDA, SQIVND (reference sequence). This CDR3 is built from 13 residues. V lost 6 bases and J lost 1, with 9 bases in between. DNA of the CDR3: TGTGCCAGTAGCCAACAGGGCCAAGAGACCCAGTACTTC. Translated, it gives CASSQQGQETQYF.

The V call is TRBV19, the J call TRBJ1-3, with 7 bases identical to TRBD1. The CDR3 extends over 16 amino acids. In germline, CDR1 is LNHDA, CDR2 SQIVND (reference sequence). Trimming cost V 4 bases and J 0 bases; bases outside gene matches: 6. DNA of the CDR3: TGTGCCAGTAGTAGGGGACAGTTAAGCTCTGGAAACACCATATATTTT. Its protein is CASSRGQLSSGNTIYF.

This clone was counted a single time. The rearrangement joins TRBV5-1 to TRBJ1-2; perhaps TRBD1 as D (6 bases). This CDR3 contains 14 residues. Germline V gene lookup returns CDR1 SGHRS and CDR2 YFSETQ. V lost 2 bases and J lost 3, with 11 bases in between. The CDR3: CASSLQGGDYGYTF. Written as DNA, the CDR3 is TGCGCCAGCAGCTTACAGGGCGGGGACTATGGCTACACCTTC.

The chain couples TRBV7-8 to TRBJ2-7; D gene unclear. The CDR3 is made up of 16 amino acids. V lost 2 bases to trimming and J lost 0 bases, with 14 bases between them. Germline-derived CDR1 and CDR2 are SGHVS and FQNEAQ. The CDR3 DNA reads as TGTGCCAGCAGCTTAAAAGGGTCCCTCTACTCCTACGAGCAGTACTTC. Amino acids: CASSLKGSLYSYEQYF.

This clone was counted between two and nine times. V is TRBV5-5 and J is TRBJ1-3; D unresolved. Looked up from germline, CDR1 is SGHKS and CDR2 is YYEKEE (reference sequence). V gave up 1 base and J gave up 0 bases, with 14 bases separating them. This CDR3 is built from 17 residues. In nucleotides, the CDR3 is TGTGCCAGCAGCTTGTTCGGACTAAACAACTCTGGAAACACCATATATTTT. As protein: CASSLFGLNNSGNTIYF.

The genes are TRBV20-1 and TRBJ1-2, with a tentative D call TRBD1 (5 bases). From germline, CDR1 is DFQATT and CDR2 SNEGSKA (reference sequence). The V and J ends lost 3 bases and 2 bases respectively, with 13 bases between them. This CDR3 is built from 14 residues. The DNA of the CDR3 is TGCAGTGCTAGTTGGGGCAGTGGAAACTATGGCTACACCTTC. Protein product: CSASWGSGNYGYTF.